This TCR beta chain was captured by sequencing in a study of cytomegalovirus exposure and HLA in healthy donors. This clone was seen once. Its antigen is as yet unknown. The CDR3 runs 18 residues. Germline V gene lookup returns CDR1 MGHRA and CDR2 YSYEKL. V lost 4 bases, J lost 5 bases, and 13 bases stayed unmatched. Points from the study as a whole: As a later analysis showed, a missense DCLRE1C variant was linked to trimming of TCR beta V- and J-genes. Other equally common chains were less clonally expanded than HLA-associated TCR beta chains, a later analysis showed.

The PCR was carried out with 60 Vbeta primers and 13 Jbeta primers. Here immunoSEQ multiplex PCR was the method, and the copy in TCRdb shows in-frame clones only, minus some. The sample includes 160,000 or so clones, roughly 80% of them seen just once. The sequence came from a woman aged 25 to 39 in good health and CMV-seropositive. The chain combines TRBV4-1 with TRBJ1-4, with TRBD1 matching over 10 bases. What was sequenced was PBMCs. CDR3 amino acids: CASSRMPKRQGANEKLFF. CDR3 in DNA: TGCGCCAGCAGCCGAATGCCTAAAAGACAGGGGGCGAATGAAAAACTGTTTTTT.